The 30 T cell receptor beta chains below all came from one sample that was sequenced in a study of blood T cell repertoires in COVID-19. Method: immunoSEQ multiplex PCR; TCRdb's copy keeps in-frame clones and lacks some. The data hold about 180,000 clones, with roughly nine tenths observed a single time. What was sequenced was peripheral blood. The receptors here all came from a man younger than 35 who had recovered from COVID-19.

The V gene is TRBV13, the J gene TRBJ1-1; D remains unclear. Germline-derived CDR1 and CDR2 are PRHDT and FYEKMQ (reference sequence). The germline V and J ends were trimmed by 5 bases and 6 bases, with 13 bases remaining between them. The CDR3 consists of 13 residues. Written as DNA, the CDR3 is TGTGCCAGCAGCCCCCGGGGAGGCGCTGAAGCTTTCTTT. This sequence encodes CASSPRGGAEAFF. The full variable domain, completed using reference TRBV13 and TRBJ1-1, is AAGVIQSPRHLIKEKRETATLKCYPIPRHDTVYWYQQGPGQDPQFLISFYEKMQSDKGSIPDRFSAQQFSDYHSELNMSSLELGDSALYFCASSPRGGAEAFFGQGTRLTVV.

The chain employs TRBV7-9 and TRBJ2-3, with 8 positions matching TRBD1. This CDR3 is built from 15 residues. Germline V gene data show CDR1 as SEHNR and CDR2 as FQNEAQ (reference sequence). Unmatched junction bases numbered 2, after V lost 1 base and J lost 2 bases. The CDR3 loop reads CASSLGTGYTDTQYF. In DNA, the CDR3 is TGTGCCAGCAGCTTAGGGACAGGGTACACAGATACGCAGTATTTT.

This chain links TRBV6-6 with TRBJ2-1, with D perhaps matching TRBD1 (5 bases). The V end was cut by 2 bases, the J end by 9 bases, with 14 bases between. CDR1 and CDR2 (germline): MNHNY, SVGAGI (reference sequence). The CDR3 has 14 amino acids. CDR3 amino acids: CASSYANERGEQFF. CDR3 coding DNA: TGTGCCAGCAGTTACGCCAACGAAAGGGGTGAGCAGTTCTTC.

This chain connects TRBV19 to TRBJ2-1; D is ambiguous. Trimming pared 6 bases from V and 8 bases from J, leaving 8 bases between. The CDR3 sequence is 11 residues long. Germline CDR1 LNHDA, CDR2 SQIVND (reference sequence). The CDR3 region is CASSRRDEQFF. The CDR3 coding sequence is TGTGCCAGTAGCCGCCGAGATGAGCAGTTCTTC.

The V call is TRBV24-1, the J call TRBJ2-1, with 8 bases identical to TRBD1. This CDR3 is built from 16 residues. Germline V gives CDR1 KGHDR, CDR2 SFDVKD. Trimming took 4 bases from V and 3 from J; bases not matched to a gene: 7. In DNA form, the CDR3 reads TGTGCCACCAGTGACCCCACGGGACAGGTCTACAATGAGCAGTTCTTC. This encodes CATSDPTGQVYNEQFF.

The chain recombines TRBV19 with TRBJ1-5; a possible D gene is TRBD1 (6 bases). CDR3 length: 15 amino acids. Looked up from germline, CDR1 is LNHDA and CDR2 is SQIVND (reference sequence). V gave up 3 bases and J gave up 6 bases, with 15 bases separating them. CDR3 amino acids: CASSMIRDRPQPQHF. The CDR3 coding sequence is TGTGCCAGTAGTATGATCAGAGACAGGCCTCAGCCCCAGCATTTT.

The CDR3 spells CSVDLAGGTPRFF. CDR3 DNA sequence: TGCAGCGTTGATCTAGCGGGAGGTACCCCCCGATTCTTC. This chain uses TRBV29-1 with TRBJ2-1, with 11 bases aligning to TRBD2. CDR3 length: 13 residues. Looked up from germline, CDR1 is SQVTM and CDR2 is ANQGSEA. The junction had 11 bases not matched to a gene; V was cut back by 3 bases and J by 16 bases.

The table lists this clone with a few counts. This CDR3 reads CAWRQAGNNSPLHF. The CDR3, as DNA: TGTGCCTGGAGGCAGGCGGGAAATAATTCACCCCTCCACTTT. The chain recombines TRBV30 with TRBJ1-6; D gene ambiguous. Per germline, CDR1 GTSNPN and CDR2 SVGIG (reference sequence). V was cut by 3 bases and J by 5 bases, with 11 bases left in between. The CDR3 spans 14 residues.

The chain recombines TRBV4-1 with TRBJ2-7; 8 nucleotides match TRBD2. V lost 2 bases, J lost 1 base, and 4 bases stayed unmatched. The CDR3 has 15 residues. The germline V gene has CDR1 MGHRA and CDR2 YSYEKL. The DNA for the CDR3 is TGCGCCAGCAGCCAACGGGGGGGAGGTTCCTACGAGCAGTACTTC. This gives the protein CASSQRGGGSYEQYF.

The chain joins TRBV11-2 to TRBJ2-5; D is undetermined. From germline, CDR1 is SGHAT and CDR2 FQNNGV. The CDR3 is made up of 13 amino acids. Between the trimmed V and J ends, which lost 2 bases and 0 bases, there was a span of 4 bases. CDR3 sequence (DNA): TGTGCCAGCAGCTTATCGTACCAAGAGACCCAGTACTTC. Protein: CASSLSYQETQYF.

This rearrangement joins TRBV7-9 to TRBJ2-5, with 7 nucleotides matching TRBD1. Germline values: CDR1 SEHNR, CDR2 FQNEAQ (reference sequence). J was trimmed by 0 bases and V by 4 bases; bases with no gene match: 8. CDR3 length: 16 amino acids. CDR3 sequence: CASSWGRQGNQETQYF. The CDR3 DNA reads TGTGCCAGCAGCTGGGGGAGACAGGGCAACCAAGAGACCCAGTACTTC.

This clone was seen once. The chain joins TRBV5-4 to TRBJ1-1; 7 bases map to TRBD1. Germline values: CDR1 SGHNT, CDR2 YYREEE (reference sequence). This CDR3 is built from 15 residues. V gave up 0 bases and J gave up 2 bases; unmatched junction bases: 4. CDR3 sequence (DNA): TGTGCCAGCAGCTTGGACAGGGGAGGAAACACTGAAGCTTTCTTT. It translates to CASSLDRGGNTEAFF.

The CDR3 nucleotides are TGTGCCAGCAGACCGACTAGCGTCCAAGAGACCCAGTACTTC. It translates to CASRPTSVQETQYF. The chain carries TRBV25-1 and TRBJ2-5, with 8 nucleotides matching TRBD2. J was trimmed by 1 base and V by 6 bases; bases with no gene match: 4. The CDR3 is 14 amino acids. Germline V gives CDR1 MGHDK, CDR2 SYGVNS.

The V and J genes are TRBV6-2 or TRBV6-3 and TRBJ1-5; 7 positions match TRBD1. This CDR3 is built from 14 residues. V was pared by 4 bases and J by 6 bases, with 6 bases of the junction left unmatched. The germline V gene encodes CDR1 MNHEY and CDR2 SVGEGT. CDR3 sequence (DNA): TGTGCCAGCAGTTTACAGGGGCTCAGTCAGCCCCAGCATTTT. Its protein product is CASSLQGLSQPQHF.

The rearrangement links TRBV28 to TRBJ2-1; no clear D gene. V lost 10 bases and J 8 bases, leaving 9 bases between the germline ends. Per the germline V gene, CDR1 is MDHEN and CDR2 is SYDVKM. The CDR3 totals 10 residues. In nucleotides, the CDR3 is TGTGCCACCTCTTTCTATGAGCAGTTCTTC. Translation: CATSFYEQFF.

The chain combines TRBV9 with TRBJ2-2; the match to TRBD2 covers 13 bases. CDR1 and CDR2 from the germline V gene are SGDLS and YYNGEE. This CDR3 has 15 residues. V lost 6 bases, J lost 5 bases, and 4 bases stayed unmatched. The CDR3 coding sequence is TGTGCCAGCATCAAGGGACTAGCGGGAACCGGGGAGCTGTTTTTT. This sequence encodes CASIKGLAGTGELFF.

V is TRBV11-2 and J is TRBJ2-2; tentatively, D is TRBD1 (6 bases). With 1 base removed from V and 0 bases from J, the gap between germline ends came to 6 bases. The CDR3 loop spans 15 amino acids. The germline V gene encodes CDR1 SGHAT and CDR2 FQNNGV. CDR3 in DNA: TGTGCCAGCAGCTTAGCAGGGGCGAACACCGGGGAGCTGTTTTTT. Protein: CASSLAGANTGELFF.

This chain connects TRBV11-2 to TRBJ2-1; D is undetermined. Germline assignment: CDR1 SGHAT and CDR2 FQNNGV. Trimming shortened V by 0 bases and J by 3 bases, and 12 bases separated the two germline ends. This CDR3 has 16 amino acids. The CDR3 loop reads CASSLDPKSYYNEQFF. The CDR3 nucleotides are TGTGCCAGCAGCTTAGATCCAAAGAGCTACTACAATGAGCAGTTCTTC.

The chain has TRBV6-5 and TRBJ2-3, with D tentatively TRBD1 (7 bases). In germline, CDR1 is MNHEY, CDR2 SVGAGI. The CDR3 covers 14 residues. Trimming left V 1 base short and J 8 bases short, with 13 bases between. The chain's CDR3 is CASSYFRGEGTQYF. The DNA for the CDR3 is TGTGCCAGCAGTTACTTCAGGGGGGAAGGTACGCAGTATTTT.

The chain couples TRBV28 to TRBJ2-7, with no clear D. V was clipped by 7 bases and J by 0 bases, with 13 bases between them. Germline V lookup: CDR1 MDHEN, CDR2 SYDVKM. The CDR3 runs to 14 residues. Here the CDR3 reads CASTSGWSSYEQYF. The CDR3 DNA sequence: TGTGCCAGCACCTCTGGCTGGAGCTCCTACGAGCAGTACTTC.

The chain links TRBV9 to TRBJ2-3, with 9 nucleotides matching TRBD2. The V gene end was trimmed by 4 bases and the J gene end by 3 bases; junction bases not matched to a gene: 9. Germline CDR1 SGDLS, CDR2 YYNGEE. This CDR3 is built from 16 residues. The CDR3 reads CASSIDSGRATDTQYF. CDR3 DNA: TGTGCCAGCAGCATAGATAGCGGGAGAGCGACAGATACGCAGTATTTT.

The chain is built from TRBV15 and TRBJ2-1; 11 bases align to TRBD2. V lost 0 bases to trimming and J lost 8 bases; unmatched junction nucleotides: 18. The CDR3 has 20 residues. From germline, CDR1 is LNHNV and CDR2 YYDKDF (reference sequence). In DNA, the CDR3 is TGTGCCACCAGCAGAGATCGGGGACTAGCGGTCACTCGGGGTCAGGATGAGCAGTTCTTC. As protein: CATSRDRGLAVTRGQDEQFF.

This clone is a singleton in its sample. The gene calls are TRBV5-6 and TRBJ1-5; possible D gene TRBD1, 5 bases. Germline V CDR1 and CDR2: SGHDT, YYEEEE. V shed 2 bases and J shed 7 bases, with 16 bases lying between them. The CDR3 is 15 residues long. CDR3 in DNA: TGTGCCAGCAGCTTCCGAAGGGGCTATGTGCAGCCCCAGCATTTT. This codes for CASSFRRGYVQPQHF. Filled out from reference TRBV5-6 and TRBJ1-5, the complete variable domain reads DAGVTQSPTHLIKTRGQQVTLRCSPKSGHDTVSWYQQALGQGPQFIFQYYEEEERQRGNFPDRFSGHQFPNYSSELNVNALLLGDSALYLCASSFRRGYVQPQHFGDGTRLSIL.

This chain connects TRBV5-4 to TRBJ1-1; D is uncertain. V was cut by 2 bases and J by 2 bases, with 7 bases left in between. Germline CDR1 is SGHNT and CDR2 is YYREEE (reference sequence). CDR3 length equals 13 residues. CDR3: CASSLQSNTEAFF. The CDR3 DNA is TGTGCCAGCAGCTTACAGAGTAACACTGAAGCTTTCTTT.

The chain joins TRBV28 to TRBJ1-1, with 7 bases aligning to TRBD1. Trimming cost V 4 bases and J 4 bases; bases outside gene matches: 12. This CDR3 has 16 residues. Germline V gives CDR1 MDHEN, CDR2 SYDVKM. The CDR3 reads CASSSPTGSWGTEAFF. CDR3 DNA: TGTGCCAGCAGTTCCCCGACAGGGAGTTGGGGCACTGAAGCTTTCTTT. The variable domain in full, with the rest retrieved from reference TRBV28 and TRBJ1-1, is DVKVTQSSRYLVKRTGEKVFLECVQDMDHENMFWYRQDPGLGLRLIYFSYDVKMKEKGDIPEGYSVSREKKERFSLILESASTNQTSMYLCASSSPTGSWGTEAFFGQGTRLTVV.

The chain recombines TRBV9 with TRBJ2-1; 9 bases map to TRBD2. After removal of 0 bases from V and 4 bases from J, the junction contained 2 bases not matched to a gene. The CDR3 extends over 15 amino acids. Germline CDR1 and CDR2: SGDLS and YYNGEE. The DNA for the CDR3 is TGTGCCAGCAGCGTAGTTAGCGGGGGTTACAATGAGCAGTTCTTC. Protein sequence: CASSVVSGGYNEQFF.

V gene TRBV28 combines with J gene TRBJ2-7, with TRBD1 matching 10 bases. The junction had 9 bases not matched to a gene; V was cut back by 6 bases and J by 4 bases. The germline gives CDR1 MDHEN, CDR2 SYDVKM. This CDR3 is 15 amino acids long. CDR3 amino acids: CASSPDRGRWYEQYF. In DNA, the CDR3 is TGTGCCAGCAGCCCTGACAGGGGGCGATGGTACGAGCAGTACTTC.

The chain combines TRBV5-1 with TRBJ2-3, with TRBD1 identical over 11 bases. CDR1 and CDR2 (germline): SGHRS, YFSETQ. The ends lost 3 bases at V and 1 base at J; junction bases unmatched: 10. The CDR3 length is 18 residues. For the CDR3, the DNA is TGCGCCAGCAGCTCGCCGAGGACAGGGGGCTCGGGCACAGATACGCAGTATTTT. Its protein product is CASSSPRTGGSGTDTQYF.

The rearrangement joins TRBV29-1 to TRBJ1-1, with D hard to call. Trimming took 2 bases from V and 6 from J, leaving 13 bases between them. The CDR3 contains 13 residues. Germline CDR1 is SQVTM and CDR2 is ANQGSEA. CDR3 DNA sequence: TGCAGCGTTGAAAAGGGAGGAGGCCCTGAAGCTTTCTTT. It encodes CSVEKGGGPEAFF.

The J gene is TRBJ1-1, the V gene TRBV28; the D is unclear. The germline gives CDR1 MDHEN, CDR2 SYDVKM. The CDR3 has 16 amino acids. The V gene lost 5 bases and the J gene lost 4 bases, with 20 bases spanning the gap. CDR3 loop: CASSKDREELATEAFF. The CDR3 DNA sequence: TGTGCCAGCAGTAAGGACCGGGAGGAGTTGGCCACTGAAGCTTTCTTT.